The rows below give T cell receptor beta chains drawn from one sample of a study of OX40 agonist ivuxolimab in advanced cancers. Here immunoSEQ multiplex PCR was the method, and the copy in TCRdb shows in-frame clones only, minus some. The sample consists of about 67,000 clones, around 87% of them appearing once. The material sequenced was CD4+ or CD8+ T cells sorted from blood, taken in a trial of the OX40 agonist ivuxolimab. The source is an adult with an advanced solid tumor such as melanoma, head and neck, liver or kidney cancer. CDR3s include the opening cysteine and the closing phenylalanine or tryptophan. D genes are given only for firm matches. The listing skips clone size in some rows; elsewhere it reads once, few, many or a size class.

TRBV7-9	.	TRBJ1-1	.	CASSPRTEYTEAFF	TGTGCCAGCAGCCCCCGGACGGAGTACACTGAAGCTTTCTTT
TRBV10-1	.	TRBJ1-3	.	CASRDSGNTIYF	TGCGCCAGCAGGGACTCTGGAAACACCATATATTTT
TRBV7-9	.	TRBJ2-5	TRBD1	CARTGDREQETQYF	TGTGCCAGGACTGGGGACAGAGAACAAGAGACCCAGTACTTC
TRBV9	.	TRBJ2-5	TRBD2	CASSVNPGTSAETQYF	TGTGCCAGCAGCGTAAACCCAGGGACTAGCGCGGAGACCCAGTACTTC
TRBV5-1	.	TRBJ1-1	.	CASSLLVGLAGTEAFF	TGCGCCAGCAGCTTACTAGTGGGCCTAGCGGGCACTGAAGCTTTCTTT
TRBV4-3	.	TRBJ2-7	TRBD1	CASSVNRGREQYF	TGCGCCAGCAGCGTAAACAGGGGAAGGGAGCAGTACTTC
TRBV28	.	TRBJ2-4	TRBD1	CASSLWTGNIQYF	TGTGCCAGCAGTTTATGGACAGGGAACATTCAGTACTTC
TRBV28	once	TRBJ1-4	TRBD1	CASSTDRGVRSKLFF	TGTGCCAGCAGTACCGACAGGGGTGTTAGGTCAAAACTGTTTTTT
TRBV19	.	TRBJ2-6	.	CASSTVWGSGANVLTF	TGTGCCAGTAGTACGGTTTGGGGCTCTGGGGCCAACGTCCTGACTTTC
TRBV30	.	TRBJ2-7	.	CAWSPTTYEQYF	TGTGCCTGGAGTCCCACGACATACGAGCAGTACTTC
TRBV9	.	TRBJ1-4	.	CASSALQGSNEKLFF	TGTGCCAGCAGCGCCCTACAGGGTTCTAATGAAAAACTGTTTTTT
TRBV4-1	once	TRBJ2-4	.	CASSPKPGVAKNIQYF	TGCGCCAGCAGCCCCAAGCCAGGAGTAGCCAAAAACATTCAGTACTTC
TRBV6-1	.	TRBJ1-5	.	CASSESGDQPQHF	TGTGCCAGCAGTGAATCAGGGGATCAGCCCCAGCATTTT
TRBV7-3	.	TRBJ1-1	TRBD1	CASSFEGGLGEAFF	TGTGCCAGCAGCTTTGAAGGGGGCCTCGGTGAAGCTTTCTTT
TRBV6-1	.	TRBJ2-7	.	CASSETAPYEQYF	TGTGCCAGCAGTGAAACTGCGCCCTACGAGCAGTACTTC
TRBV7-3	.	TRBJ2-7	TRBD1	CASSMTGGSEQYF	TGTGCCAGCAGCATGACAGGGGGCTCCGAGCAGTACTTC
TRBV7-8	.	TRBJ2-3	TRBD2	CASSLIAGGRDTQYF	TGTGCCAGCAGCTTAATAGCGGGAGGCCGAGATACGCAGTATTTT
TRBV19	once	TRBJ2-1	.	CASSLGAQGNEQFF	TGTGCCAGTAGTTTGGGAGCCCAGGGCAATGAGCAGTTCTTC
TRBV28	.	TRBJ1-2	.	CASSLGTRPGGYTF	TGTGCCAGCAGTTTAGGCACCCGTCCCGGAGGCTACACCTTC
TRBV19	.	TRBJ2-6	TRBD1	CASSRGYSHSSGANVLTF	TGTGCCAGTAGCAGGGGGTACAGCCACTCCTCTGGGGCCAACGTCCTGACTTTC
TRBV2	.	TRBJ2-1	.	CASSEANANGQFF	TGTGCCAGCAGTGAAGCGAACGCAAACGGGCAGTTCTTC
TRBV9	.	TRBJ2-3	.	CASSAGSGPDTQYF	TGTGCCAGCAGCGCCGGGTCCGGTCCAGATACGCAGTATTTT
TRBV30	.	TRBJ1-4	.	CAWRSKAGEKLFF	TGTGCCTGGAGGTCGAAGGCGGGTGAAAAACTGTTTTTT
TRBV27	.	TRBJ2-1	TRBD2	CASSSPGLADNEQFF	TGTGCCAGCAGTTCACCGGGACTAGCTGACAATGAGCAGTTCTTC
TRBV29-1	once	TRBJ1-1	.	CSVGAGANTEAFF	TGCAGCGTTGGGGCAGGCGCGAACACTGAAGCTTTCTTT
TRBV5-6	.	TRBJ1-3	.	CASSLFRGTTIYF	TGTGCCAGCAGCTTGTTCAGGGGAACCACCATATATTTT
TRBV23-1	.	TRBJ2-2	.	CASSPSSIDSSGELFF	TGCGCCAGCAGTCCCTCCTCGATCGACAGTTCTGGGGAGCTGTTTTTT
TRBV28	.	TRBJ2-7	.	CASSGQGHEQYF	TGTGCCAGCAGCGGCCAGGGCCACGAGCAGTACTTC
TRBV6-1	few	TRBJ2-3	.	CASSGGAQDTQYF	TGTGCCAGCAGTGGGGGGGCTCAAGATACGCAGTATTTT
TRBV2	.	TRBJ2-7	.	CASSRTASNRYEQYF	TGTGCCAGCAGTCGGACAGCCTCTAATCGCTACGAGCAGTACTTC
TRBV5-1	.	TRBJ2-3	.	CASSFSGSTDTQYF	TGCGCCAGCAGCTTTAGCGGTAGCACAGATACGCAGTATTTT
TRBV7-3	.	TRBJ2-1	.	CASSLVITTEQFF	TGTGCCAGCAGCTTAGTGATTACAACTGAGCAGTTCTTC
TRBV9	.	TRBJ2-2	.	CASSVDDTGELFF	TGTGCCAGCAGCGTAGATGACACCGGGGAGCTGTTTTTT
TRBV30	.	TRBJ1-6	.	CAWSGIQSSYNSPLHF	TGTGCCTGGAGTGGGATTCAGAGCTCCTATAATTCACCCCTCCACTTT
TRBV19	few	TRBJ2-1	.	CASARYPRGIGQFF	TGTGCCAGCGCCCGATACCCCAGGGGCATAGGGCAGTTCTTC
TRBV28	.	TRBJ1-2	.	CASSFNYGYTF	TGTGCCAGCAGTTTTAACTATGGCTACACCTTC
TRBV11-3	.	TRBJ2-1	.	CASSTSVGTLNEQFF	TGTGCCAGCAGCACCTCGGTTGGGACCCTCAATGAGCAGTTCTTC
TRBV18	.	TRBJ2-1	.	CASSPGEGIEQFF	TGTGCCAGCTCACCAGGCGAGGGAATTGAGCAGTTCTTC
TRBV27	.	TRBJ1-1	.	CASRFTDSLNTEAFF	TGTGCCAGCAGATTCACGGACAGCTTGAACACTGAAGCTTTCTTT
TRBV4-2	.	TRBJ2-7	.	CASSPGSVLREQYF	TGTGCCAGCAGCCCCGGGAGCGTACTACGGGAGCAGTACTTC